One sample yielded the 4 T cell receptor beta chains listed below, sequenced in a study of T-cell memory formation after mild COVID-19. TCRdb ran MiXCR on the 5' RACE reads and lists one entry per CDR3 protein. The table has roughly 310,000 distinct CDR3 sequences, around a sixth seen once; the top ten hold 22%. Sequencing was carried out using PBMCs or a T cell subset sorted from them (not recorded which). Receptors were obtained from a man aged 18 to 29 who had mild COVID-19 (a few samples of this study predate the infection). Cell type and time point are not known.

The chain carries TRBV7-2 and TRBJ2-1; 12 bases are shared with TRBD2. V lost 6 bases to trimming and J lost 4 bases; unmatched junction nucleotides: 10. The CDR3 totals 17 residues. The germline gives CDR1 SGHTA, CDR2 FQGNSA. The CDR3 reads CASRPPGLAGVYNEQFF. The CDR3 nucleotides read TGTGCCAGCAGACCTCCGGGACTAGCGGGCGTATACAATGAGCAGTTCTTC.

The chain links TRBV29-1 to TRBJ2-7, with D maybe TRBD1 (6 bases). Germline V lookup: CDR1 SQVTM, CDR2 ANQGSEA. V gave up 6 bases and J gave up 0 bases, with 12 bases separating them. The CDR3 contains 13 residues. CDR3 coding DNA: TGCAGCGTAGTAACAGGGAGCTCCTACGAGCAGTACTTC. Its protein is CSVVTGSSYEQYF.

Only a few counts were recorded for this clonotype. The chain is built from TRBV5-6 and TRBJ2-7, with D possibly TRBD1 on 5 matching bases. This CDR3 is 13 amino acids long. Germline assignment: CDR1 SGHDT and CDR2 YYEEEE. V dropped 4 bases and J dropped 2 bases, with 10 bases sitting between them. CDR3 bases: TGTGCCAGCAGCCCATGGACACCCTACGAGCAGTACTTC. This sequence encodes CASSPWTPYEQYF.

This clonotype occurred a few times. The rearrangement links TRBV12-3 or TRBV12-4 to TRBJ2-2, with 7 positions matching TRBD2. The length of the CDR3 is 14 residues. The V and J ends lost 5 bases and 6 bases, in that order; junction bases with no gene match: 6. The CDR3 protein is CASSRRTSAGELFF. In nucleotides, the CDR3 is TGTGCCAGCAGTCGCCGCACTAGCGCCGGGGAGCTGTTTTTT.